A selection of T cell receptor beta chains follows, all from one sample in a study of PD-L1 blockade in urothelial cancer. Profiled with immunoSEQ multiplex PCR; TCRdb holds only in-frame clones, not every one. Of about 48,000 clones in the sample, 80% to 90% were seen once. This material consisted of PBMCs, taken around atezolizumab (anti-PD-L1) treatment. These receptors originate from a man between 65 and 85 years old with urothelial cancer. Each CDR3 is given with its conserved first and last residue. The D gene is left open where the match is weak. A row's size may be missing; if present it is once, few, many or a size class.

>NA|TRBV11-2|12|NA|TRBJ2-7
CASSFDLYEQYF
TGTGCCAGCAGCTTTGACTTATACGAGCAGTACTTC
>NA|TRBV13|15|NA|TRBJ1-3
CASSFGTLSGNTIYF
TGTGCCAGCAGCTTCGGGACACTTTCTGGAAACACCATATATTTT
>TRBD1|TRBV30|16|NA|TRBJ1-2
CAWILQLAGGRYGYTF
TGTGCCTGGATCTTACAGTTGGCAGGGGGAAGGTATGGCTACACCTTC
>NA|TRBV6-1|17|NA|TRBJ2-1
CASSEASVGGSRNEQFF
TGTGCCAGCAGTGAAGCGTCAGTAGGGGGAAGTCGCAATGAGCAGTTCTTC
>TRBD2|TRBV2|16|NA|TRBJ2-1
CASSPSRLAGGNEQFF
TGTGCCAGCAGCCCTTCAAGACTAGCGGGAGGGAATGAGCAGTTCTTC
>NA|TRBV30|12|NA|TRBJ2-7
CAWRDSSYEQYF
TGTGCCTGGAGGGACAGCTCCTACGAGCAGTACTTC
>NA|TRBV28|16|NA|TRBJ1-5
CASNRERQAYNQPQHF
TGTGCCAGCAATCGGGAAAGACAGGCGTACAATCAGCCCCAGCATTTT
>NA|TRBV7-9|13|NA|TRBJ2-5
CASSLMGGETQYF
TGTGCCAGCAGCTTAATGGGGGGAGAGACCCAGTACTTC
>TRBD1|TRBV30|14|NA|TRBJ1-4
CAWRGQGLREKLFF
TGTGCCTGGAGGGGACAGGGTTTAAGGGAAAAACTGTTTTTT
>NA|TRBV28|13|few|TRBJ1-2
CASSLLSAGQSTF
TGTGCCAGCAGTTTATTGTCGGCAGGCCAATCCACCTTC
>TRBD2|TRBV27|15|NA|TRBJ2-1
CASSSTSGSYNEQFF
TGTGCCAGCAGTTCGACTAGCGGGTCCTACAATGAGCAGTTCTTC
>TRBD1|TRBV2|13|NA|TRBJ1-2
CARRMTGPYGYTF
TGTGCCAGGAGAATGACAGGGCCCTATGGCTACACCTTC
>NA|TRBV7-9|12|NA|TRBJ1-2
CASSLWEGRSLF
TGTGCCAGCAGCTTATGGGAGGGACGGTCCTTATTC
>NA|TRBV2|14|NA|TRBJ2-7
CASSPGTRPYEQYF
TGTGCCAGCAGCCCCGGGACAAGACCCTACGAGCAGTACTTC
>NA|TRBV19|16|NA|TRBJ2-1
CASSIIYPNIYNEQFF
TGTGCCAGTAGTATTATCTACCCGAATATTTACAATGAGCAGTTCTTC
>TRBD1|TRBV5-1|15|NA|TRBJ1-2
CASSGGTDPNYGYTF
TGCGCCAGCAGCGGCGGGACAGACCCAAACTATGGCTACACCTTC
>NA|TRBV27|18|NA|TRBJ2-7
CASSLAPWGGQGAPEQYF
TGTGCCAGCAGTTTAGCGCCGTGGGGAGGGCAGGGGGCCCCCGAGCAGTACTTC
>TRBD1|TRBV30|14|once|TRBJ1-5
CAWARGRGQQPQHF
TGTGCCTGGGCTCGGGGCAGGGGGCAACAGCCCCAGCATTTT
>NA|TRBV6-5|14|NA|TRBJ1-3
CASSLDSSGNTIYF
TGTGCCAGCAGCCTCGACAGCTCTGGAAACACCATATATTTT
>TRBD2|TRBV10-3|13|NA|TRBJ2-3
CATTGGGRNTQYF
TGTGCCACCACGGGGGGAGGGCGAAATACGCAGTATTTT
>NA|TRBV7-3|13|NA|TRBJ2-7
CASSPRTGLEQYF
TGTGCCAGCAGCCCGCGTACAGGGCTCGAGCAGTACTTC
>NA|TRBV9|16|NA|TRBJ2-1
CASSVRSQGDYNEQFF
TGTGCCAGCAGCGTAAGGTCACAGGGAGACTACAATGAGCAGTTCTTC
>NA|TRBV6-1|14|NA|TRBJ1-5
CASDHSRSNQPQHF
TGTGCCAGTGACCATTCGCGGAGCAATCAGCCCCAGCATTTT
>NA|TRBV5-6|14|NA|TRBJ1-4
CASSYLSPGEKLFF
TGTGCCAGCAGCTACTTATCACCGGGTGAAAAACTGTTTTTT
>TRBD2|TRBV5-1|15|once|TRBJ2-1
CASSSTSGYYNEQFF
TGCGCCAGCAGCTCTACTAGCGGTTACTACAATGAGCAGTTCTTC
>TRBD2|TRBV18|12|NA|TRBJ2-1
CASSLRGEGQFF
TGTGCCAGCTCGCTACGCGGGGAGGGGCAGTTCTTC
>NA|TRBV6-5|12|once|TRBJ1-2
CASRTINYGYTF
TGTGCCAGCAGAACAATTAACTATGGCTACACCTTC
>TRBD2|TRBV28|15|NA|TRBJ2-2
CASTKGLVNTGELFF
TGTGCCAGCACCAAGGGACTAGTCAACACCGGGGAGCTGTTTTTT
>NA|TRBV6-5|12|NA|TRBJ2-3
CASRASTDTQYF
TGTGCCAGCAGAGCTAGCACAGATACGCAGTATTTT
>TRBD2|TRBV9|15|NA|TRBJ2-3
CASSVEGGRTDTQYF
TGTGCCAGCAGCGTAGAAGGCGGGAGAACAGATACGCAGTATTTT